These T cell receptor beta chains were read from a single sample in a study of blood T cell repertoires in COVID-19. TCRdb's table, derived via immunoSEQ multiplex PCR, lists solely in-frame clones and lacks some. The data contain more than 85,000 clones, approximately 92% of them seen just once; the ten biggest clones take up around 4.4%. The sequenced sample consisted of peripheral blood. These receptors originate from a young man with acute or convalescent COVID-19. The CDR3 runs from the conserved cysteine through the conserved F or W.

CDR3 protein,J gene,V gene
CASTRGGSDYGYTF,TRBJ1-2,TRBV4-1
CASSQQSGTGAYGYTF,TRBJ1-2,TRBV3-1/TRBV3-2
CASSSQGGVNNEQFF,TRBJ2-1,TRBV7-2
CASSSNRGDTQYF,TRBJ2-3,TRBV7-9
CSTAGTNPGGGNTIYF,TRBJ1-3,TRBV29-1
CASSPQPGNYGYTF,TRBJ1-2,TRBV18
CASSWDRGSGDTEAFF,TRBJ1-1,TRBV27
CASSLATQGQGRTEAFF,TRBJ1-1,TRBV5-4
CASSWDRGGNTIYF,TRBJ1-3,TRBV6-6
CASRSYRVDLNTEAFF,TRBJ1-1,TRBV2
CASSLVLGVNYGYTF,TRBJ1-2,TRBV5-1
CASSSSERQNNSPLHF,TRBJ1-6,TRBV6-6
CSVARGGANYGYTF,TRBJ1-2,TRBV29-1
CACRRGTEAFF,TRBJ1-1,TRBV3-1/TRBV3-2
CATRTGSGEKLFF,TRBJ1-4,TRBV15
CASSLFQGGFSNQPQHF,TRBJ1-5,TRBV5-5
CATSDRQGISQPQHF,TRBJ1-5,TRBV6-5
CASKGGRGGYEQYF,TRBJ2-7,TRBV6-5
CASSPQRNSNQPQHF,TRBJ1-5,TRBV6-6
CASSLNGQSTGELFF,TRBJ2-2,TRBV11-2
CASSSGTGPYEQYF,TRBJ2-7,TRBV7-9
CASSFVGGNIQYF,TRBJ2-4,TRBV27
CASSLFSARVQHF,TRBJ2-5,TRBV27
CASSLAWAGSQETQYF,TRBJ2-5,TRBV7-6
CASISGGGPTDTQYF,TRBJ2-3,TRBV27
CASSTSSGGNTGELFF,TRBJ2-2,TRBV7-9
CASSLAQGWEQYF,TRBJ2-7,TRBV5-1
CASRSQGPGNGYTF,TRBJ1-2,TRBV6-5
CASSPTVSQPQHF,TRBJ1-5,TRBV27
CASSLSPNPTGGSNQPQHF,TRBJ1-5,TRBV27
CASSFGGKSNTEAFF,TRBJ1-1,TRBV7-9
CASSEDRGYPTDTQYF,TRBJ2-3,TRBV6-1
CASSIDRVNTEAFF,TRBJ1-1,TRBV19
CASSSSGEVNGYTF,TRBJ1-2,TRBV5-1
CASSLGPSGSTYEQYF,TRBJ2-7,TRBV5-1
CASSVVGGFAGTEAFF,TRBJ1-1,TRBV6-1
CASRSGTGHQPQHF,TRBJ1-5,TRBV27
CASSSSGRTGIYTINEQFF,TRBJ2-1,TRBV7-9
CASSLGAVWGGRDSPLHF,TRBJ1-6,TRBV7-8
CATSDSRTGRTEAFF,TRBJ1-1,TRBV24-1
CASSSRPGTGTLAKNIQYF,TRBJ2-4,TRBV27
CATSDSRGSYGYTF,TRBJ1-2,TRBV24-1
CASSADRANTEAFF,TRBJ1-1,TRBV7-9
CASSQSSYNSPLHF,TRBJ1-6,TRBV3-1/TRBV3-2
CASSLRQITEPPGNTIYF,TRBJ1-3,TRBV6-6
CASSPTGNYGYTF,TRBJ1-2,TRBV12-3/TRBV12-4
CASSARQGVRHEQYF,TRBJ2-7,TRBV9
CASSHILGTGRNEQFF,TRBJ2-1,TRBV11-2
CASRTSFKGNQPQHF,TRBJ1-5,TRBV2
CASSLGQARTNEKLFF,TRBJ1-4,TRBV9
CATSRRPGQSRGYTF,TRBJ1-2,TRBV15
CATSDPGGAGGYTF,TRBJ1-2,TRBV24-1
CASMNRNAQPQHF,TRBJ1-5,TRBV19
CATGSGEKLFF,TRBJ1-4,TRBV24-1
CASNDRRYSNQPQHF,TRBJ1-5,TRBV19
CASSTWTGGARSTEKLFF,TRBJ1-4,TRBV27
CASSEFYFGSYNEQFF,TRBJ2-1,TRBV6-1
CASIPGRPSYGYTF,TRBJ1-2,TRBV2
CASSQRGVLATYNEQFF,TRBJ2-1,TRBV3-1/TRBV3-2